This T cell receptor (beta chain) comes out of a study of post-analysis software for immune sequencing data. Points from the study as a whole: The normalized Chao1 diversity of multiple sclerosis patients was significantly lower than that of controls. TRBV5-6, TRBV5-1 and TRBV20-1 belonged to a set of a handful of TRBV segments that were more frequent in patients than controls.

Germline V lookup: CDR1 SEHNR, CDR2 FQNEAQ (reference sequence). The CDR3 is 15 residues long. The ends lost 1 base at V and 5 bases at J; junction bases unmatched: 3. Prepared TCR beta cDNA libraries contained unique molecular identifiers. A single record per CDR3 protein comes from TCRdb applying MiXCR to the PCR reads. The sample records 350,000 to 450,000 distinct CDR3 sequences, about a third being singletons. This clonotype appeared a few times. No antigen is known for it. This rearrangement joins TRBV7-9 to TRBJ2-1; 9 positions agree with TRBD1. This receptor was obtained from a girl aged 5-17 years with multiple sclerosis. The specimen was blood. The CDR3 is CASSLVGTGNNEQFF. The DNA of the CDR3 is TGTGCCAGCAGCTTAGTAGGGACAGGGAACAATGAGCAGTTCTTC.